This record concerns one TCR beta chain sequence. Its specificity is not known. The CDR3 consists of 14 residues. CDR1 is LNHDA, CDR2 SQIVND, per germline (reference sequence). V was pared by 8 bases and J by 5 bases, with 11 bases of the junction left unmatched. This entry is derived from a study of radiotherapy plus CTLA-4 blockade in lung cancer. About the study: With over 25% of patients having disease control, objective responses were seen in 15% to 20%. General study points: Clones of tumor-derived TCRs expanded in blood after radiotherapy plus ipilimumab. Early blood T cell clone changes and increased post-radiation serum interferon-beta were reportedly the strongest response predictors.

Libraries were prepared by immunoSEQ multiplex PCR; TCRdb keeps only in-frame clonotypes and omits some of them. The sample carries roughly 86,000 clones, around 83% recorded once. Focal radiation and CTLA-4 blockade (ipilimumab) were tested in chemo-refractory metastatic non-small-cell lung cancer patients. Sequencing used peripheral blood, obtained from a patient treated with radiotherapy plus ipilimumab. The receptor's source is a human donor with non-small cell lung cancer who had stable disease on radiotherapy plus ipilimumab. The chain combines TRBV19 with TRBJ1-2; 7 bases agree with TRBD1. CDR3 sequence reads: CASAGLGGGYGYTF. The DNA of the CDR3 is TGTGCCAGTGCGGGTTTAGGGGGCGGATATGGCTACACCTTC.